What follows are 27 T cell receptor beta chains derived from one specimen sequenced in a study of blood T cell repertoires in COVID-19. Sequenced by immunoSEQ multiplex PCR; TCRdb stores in-frame clones only, minus some. The sample lists some 150,000 clones; 75% to 85% were seen once. The sequenced sample was peripheral blood. The receptors come from a woman aged 65 to 85 with COVID-19, enrolled during active disease.

The chain uses TRBV5-1 and TRBJ1-2; D is possibly TRBD1 (5 bases). This CDR3 has 14 residues. Germline V gene sequence: CDR1 SGHRS, CDR2 YFSETQ. Trimming stripped 0 bases from V and 4 bases from J, with 10 bases between. The CDR3 loop is CASSLGQGGYGYTF. The CDR3 DNA sequence: TGCGCCAGCAGCTTGGGGCAGGGAGGCTATGGCTACACCTTC.

The CDR3 bases are TGTGCCTGGAGTCCACCCAGTGGACAGGGGTACCGTTTTGAGTACTTC. Its protein is CAWSPPSGQGYRFEYF. The rearrangement uses TRBV30 and TRBJ2-7; 9 bases agree with TRBD1. J was trimmed by 11 bases and V by 2 bases; bases with no gene match: 19. The CDR3 has 16 residues. Germline V gives CDR1 GTSNPN, CDR2 SVGIG (reference sequence).

The chain uses TRBV4-1 and TRBJ2-3; 10 bases are a match to TRBD2. Germline lookup yields CDR1 MGHRA and CDR2 YSYEKL. The CDR3 extends over 17 amino acids. The V and J ends lost 0 bases and 5 bases, in that order; junction bases with no gene match: 8. CDR3 DNA: TGCGCCAGCAGCCAAGATGGAGCTAGCGGGGGCGGAGATACGCAGTATTTT. Protein product: CASSQDGASGGGDTQYF.

The V and J genes are TRBV5-3 and TRBJ1-5; 9 bases align to TRBD1. TRBV5-3 is designated an ORF whose function remains uncertain. Trimming at V came to 7 bases and at J to 3 bases, leaving 5 bases not matched to a gene. The CDR3 consists of 14 residues. The CDR3 bases are TGTGCCAGACCGGGACAGGGAGACAATCAGCCCCAGCATTTT. Its translation is CARPGQGDNQPQHF.

The gene calls are TRBV11-2 and TRBJ2-4; D ambiguous. Germline V gene data show CDR1 as SGHAT and CDR2 as FQNNGV. The CDR3 covers 14 residues. Trimming removed 2 bases at V and 7 bases at J, with 12 bases between. The CDR3 loop reads CASSLSVRRNIQYF. The CDR3 bases are TGTGCCAGCAGCTTATCTGTTAGGCGGAACATTCAGTACTTC.

This chain links TRBV6-1 with TRBJ2-7, with 7 bases identical to TRBD1. Germline CDR1 is MNHNS and CDR2 is SASEGT. V shed 2 bases, J shed 3 bases, and the junction held 7 bases outside the gene matches. This CDR3 comprises 15 residues. The CDR3, as DNA: TGTGCCAGCAGTGAATGGGAGACAGGGTACTACGAGCAGTACTTC. This sequence encodes CASSEWETGYYEQYF.

This clone was seen only once. V gene TRBV6-5 combines with J gene TRBJ1-4, with 9 bases that match TRBD1. The ends lost 6 bases at V and 7 bases at J; junction bases unmatched: 6. CDR1 MNHEY and CDR2 SVGAGI come from the germline V gene. The CDR3 extends over 14 amino acids. The CDR3 here is CASSHGQGSEKLFF. The CDR3 DNA reads as TGTGCCAGCAGCCACGGACAGGGGTCTGAAAAACTGTTTTTT.

The rearrangement uses TRBV3-1 (or the pseudogene TRBV3-2) and TRBJ1-1, with D unresolved. The ends were cut back, 4 bases at V and 1 base at J, with 4 bases in the middle. Germline V gene sequence: CDR1 LGHDT, CDR2 YNNKEL (reference sequence). The CDR3 loop spans 12 amino acids. CDR3 region: CASSRQNTEAFF. CDR3 DNA sequence: TGTGCCAGCAGCCGACAGAACACTGAAGCTTTCTTT.

Regarding this clone: Other DNA sequences in this specimen translate into the identical CDR3. The chain links TRBV24-1 to TRBJ2-1; 14 bases are a match to TRBD2. Germline loops: CDR1 KGHDR, CDR2 SFDVKD. V shed 4 bases and J 4 bases; nucleotides not matched to a gene: 5. The CDR3 totals 17 residues. The CDR3 nucleotides are TGTGCCACCAGTGACCCCGGGACTAGCGGGGGTTACAATGAGCAGTTCTTC. Its protein is CATSDPGTSGGYNEQFF.

The chain joins TRBV19 to TRBJ1-6, with unresolved D. V lost 3 bases, J lost 5 bases, and 14 bases lay in between. The germline V gene has CDR1 LNHDA and CDR2 SQIVND (reference sequence). This CDR3 is 16 amino acids long. This chain's CDR3 is CASSMFELRDNSPLHF. The CDR3 nucleotides read TGTGCCAGTAGTATGTTTGAGTTGAGGGATAATTCACCCCTCCACTTT.

In this sample, this clone turned up a few times. The J gene is TRBJ2-5, the V gene TRBV19, with 7 bases identical to TRBD2. V was pared by 3 bases and J by 1 base, with 11 bases of the junction left unmatched. In germline, CDR1 is LNHDA, CDR2 SQIVND (reference sequence). The CDR3 covers 17 residues. The CDR3 DNA follows: TGTGCCAGTAGTATGTGGGGCAGGGAGGGATCCCAAGAGACCCAGTACTTC. This translates into CASSMWGREGSQETQYF.

The rearrangement joins TRBV12-3 or TRBV12-4 to TRBJ1-6; a possible D gene is TRBD1 (5 bases). The CDR3 length is 13 residues. The germline V and J ends were trimmed by 6 bases and 10 bases, with 13 bases remaining between them. The CDR3 coding sequence is TGTGCCAGCAGCACTGGAAGGACATCACCCCTCCACTTT. This translates into CASSTGRTSPLHF.

This rearrangement joins TRBV24-1 to TRBJ2-3; 8 bases align to TRBD2. J gave up 4 bases and V 4 bases, and 15 bases lay outside the gene matches. Per the germline V gene, CDR1 is KGHDR and CDR2 is SFDVKD. The CDR3 is 18 amino acids. CDR3 sequence: CATSETYSWPGGPDTQYF. For the CDR3, the DNA is TGTGCCACCAGTGAAACCTACTCCTGGCCGGGGGGGCCAGATACGCAGTATTTT.

The V and J genes are TRBV10-1 and TRBJ2-5; TRBD2 matches 9 bases. Trimming at V came to 6 bases and at J to 5 bases, leaving 7 bases not matched to a gene. This CDR3 has 14 residues. CDR1 and CDR2 (germline): WNHNN, SYGVQD (reference sequence). The CDR3 bases are TGCGCCAGCAGGCCGACTAGCGGCTGGGAGACCCAGTACTTC. This gives the protein CASRPTSGWETQYF.

The V and J genes are TRBV14 and TRBJ1-2, with D perhaps matching TRBD1 (6 bases). Trimming took 4 bases from V and 2 from J, leaving 11 bases between them. The CDR3 is 14 residues long. The germline V gene has CDR1 SGHDN and CDR2 FVKESK. DNA for the CDR3: TGTGCCAGCAGCCTACGACAGGTCAACTATGGCTACACCTTC. Encoded protein: CASSLRQVNYGYTF.

This clone appeared a single time. The rearrangement uses TRBV5-6 and TRBJ2-7, with 11 bases aligning to TRBD1. Germline lookup yields CDR1 SGHDT and CDR2 YYEEEE. Trimming removed 2 bases from V and 3 bases from J; junction bases left unmatched: 4. CDR3 length: 15 amino acids. The DNA of the CDR3 is TGTGCCAGCAGCTTCACCGGGACAGGGGGCTACGAGCAGTACTTC. Protein sequence: CASSFTGTGGYEQYF. The full variable domain, rest sourced from reference TRBV5-6 and TRBJ2-7, is DAGVTQSPTHLIKTRGQQVTLRCSPKSGHDTVSWYQQALGQGPQFIFQYYEEEERQRGNFPDRFSGHQFPNYSSELNVNALLLGDSALYLCASSFTGTGGYEQYFGPGTRLTVT.

This chain links TRBV10-3 with TRBJ1-2; 7 positions match TRBD1. CDR1 is ENHRY and CDR2 is SYGVKD in the germline V gene. The CDR3 has 15 amino acids. V was clipped by 2 bases and J by 6 bases; unmatched bases: 9. The CDR3 DNA sequence: TGTGCCATCAGTGAGCCGGACAGGCCAAGCCATGGCTACACCTTC. Translating it yields CAISEPDRPSHGYTF.

This chain connects TRBV19 to TRBJ1-5, with 8 bases fitting TRBD1. CDR1 and CDR2 (germline): LNHDA, SQIVND (reference sequence). The CDR3 contains 15 residues. J lost 6 bases, V lost 7 bases, and 11 bases had no gene match. CDR3 protein: CASTAYGQGGQPQHF. In DNA form, the CDR3 reads TGTGCCAGTACCGCATACGGACAGGGTGGTCAGCCCCAGCATTTT.

The chain has TRBV6-5 and TRBJ2-3; 10 nucleotides line up with TRBD2. Germline loops: CDR1 MNHEY, CDR2 SVGAGI. The CDR3 is 13 residues long. The V segment lost 6 bases and the J segment 5 bases; nucleotides outside the gene matches: 2. In DNA form, the CDR3 reads TGTGCCAGCAGCCGGACTAGCGGAGATACGCAGTATTTT. Protein: CASSRTSGDTQYF.

This clone was observed a handful of times. The chain joins TRBV12-3 or TRBV12-4 to TRBJ2-1; D is possibly TRBD2 (5 bases). The CDR3 has 13 residues. V was pared by 7 bases and J by 2 bases, with 9 bases between. CDR3 sequence (DNA): TGTGCCAGCATGGAGACTACCTACAATGAGCAGTTCTTC. Translating it yields CASMETTYNEQFF.

The V and J genes are TRBV6-5 and TRBJ2-1; 7 bases fit TRBD2. This CDR3 spans 13 amino acids. Germline V gives CDR1 MNHEY, CDR2 SVGAGI. The ends lost 6 bases at V and 5 bases at J; junction bases unmatched: 4. The CDR3, as DNA: TGTGCCAGCAGGGCTACTAGCGACAATGAGCAGTTCTTC. This encodes CASRATSDNEQFF.

The chain uses TRBV7-2 and TRBJ2-2; D remains unclear. Per the germline V gene, CDR1 is SGHTA and CDR2 is FQGNSA. This CDR3 has 13 residues. The V gene lost 5 bases and the J gene lost 0 bases, with 4 bases spanning the gap. This CDR3 reads CASSRANTGELFF. As DNA, the CDR3 is TGTGCCAGCAGCCGCGCGAACACCGGGGAGCTGTTTTTT.

The rearrangement uses TRBV19 and TRBJ2-3, with 12 bases fitting TRBD2. CDR3 length equals 15 residues. Germline V gene lookup returns CDR1 LNHDA and CDR2 SQIVND (reference sequence). J was trimmed by 5 bases and V by 5 bases; bases with no gene match: 5. This chain's CDR3 is CASSPLAGGGDTQYF. The CDR3 DNA reads as TGTGCCAGTAGTCCACTAGCGGGGGGTGGAGATACGCAGTATTTT.

The V and J genes are TRBV3-1 (or the pseudogene TRBV3-2) and TRBJ2-7; 10 positions agree with TRBD1. The CDR3 is made up of 16 amino acids. J lost 2 bases, V lost 3 bases, and 7 bases had no gene match. Germline V gene sequence: CDR1 LGHDT, CDR2 YNNKEL (reference sequence). As DNA, the CDR3 is TGTGCCAGCAGCCAGACGACAGGGGGCTTCCCCTACGAGCAGTACTTC. This translates into CASSQTTGGFPYEQYF.

The rearrangement links TRBV4-1 to TRBJ2-7, with D perhaps matching TRBD2 (5 bases). The CDR3 contains 14 residues. CDR1 and CDR2 from the germline V gene are MGHRA and YSYEKL. Trimming took off 3 bases at V and 0 bases at J, with 9 bases between the two ends. The CDR3 DNA follows: TGCGCCAGCAGCCAGGGGAGTAGCTCCTACGAGCAGTACTTC. Its protein is CASSQGSSSYEQYF.

V is TRBV3-1 (or the pseudogene TRBV3-2) and J is TRBJ2-3; TRBD2 is a possible D gene (5 bases). Germline V gene sequence: CDR1 LGHDT, CDR2 YNNKEL (reference sequence). Trimming left V 0 bases short and J 6 bases short, with 22 bases between. CDR3 length equals 18 residues. CDR3 bases: TGTGCCAGCAGCCAAGATCGGAGGAGACCCGGCCCCCCGGATACGCAGTATTTT. It specifies CASSQDRRRPGPPDTQYF.

The genes are TRBV6-2 or TRBV6-3 and TRBJ2-7; TRBD2 agrees at 8 bases. Per germline, CDR1 MNHEY and CDR2 SVGEGT. The CDR3 consists of 15 residues. Trimming took 4 bases from V and 2 from J; bases not matched to a gene: 7. CDR3: CASSSSQRGTYEQYF. The CDR3 coding sequence is TGTGCCAGCAGTTCAAGCCAGCGGGGGACCTACGAGCAGTACTTC.